Detailed here is one TCR beta chain. Its recognized antigen is unknown. No qualities accompany the bases; no much larger clone lies one base away. This sample is part of a study of immune evolution from preneoplasia to lung adenocarcinoma (TCRdb year 2021). About the study as a whole: HLA loss of heterozygosity was seen in about 7%, 15% and 30% of AIS, MIA and ADC lesions, and in no AAH lesions. Immune contexture across lung adenocarcinoma precursors and invasive adenocarcinoma was profiled using immune gene expression, TCR sequencing and multiplex immunofluorescence. TCR sequencing data came from approximately 46 patients. Resected precursor lesions (AAH, AIS, MIA) and invasive adenocarcinomas were compared against paired morphologically normal lung tissue. A total of 40 to 60 patients with pulmonary nodules who underwent surgical resection were included in the overall cohort. POLYSOLVER was used to infer Class I HLA alleles from exome data, while LOHHLA was used to detect allele-specific HLA loss. The immune data were integrated with whole exome sequencing and methylation data from the same cohort of nodules. The study reported that around 100 samples were used for TCR sequencing. Sample size was based on specimen availability rather than a prior power calculation. What the authors observed across the whole study: The findings rested on association rather than direct causation, and larger cohorts with long-term follow-up and longitudinal biopsies were considered necessary. The highest T cell clonality was observed in KRAS-mutant nodules compared with EGFR-mutant or double wild-type lesions. Because all patients came from Japan and China, whether the findings apply to Western populations was uncertain. Normal lung had the highest top T cell clone frequencies, which appeared to decline progressively from AAH through AIS, MIA and invasive adenocarcinoma. Clonality was highest in normal lung, while later-stage lesions appeared to have lower clonality but higher T cell density and diversity.

For CDR1 and CDR2, the germline V gene lists SGHTA and FQGNSA. The CDR3 numbers 15 residues from cysteine through phenylalanine. Only the CDR3 region is kept as DNA, spanning 45 bases read in frame from base 1. Germline trimming: 5 bases from V, 2 bases from J; junction bases outside gene matches: 9. Using the immunoSEQ hsTCRbeta Kit, TCR beta CDR3 regions were sequenced from DNA. The authors' pipeline ran thus. TCR sequencing data were analysed with the ImmunoSEQ Analyzer. T cell clonality was defined as 1 minus Pielou's evenness, as computed on productive rearrangements. The inverse Simpson index, applied to productive templates, was used to measure T cell diversity. T cell density was expressed as TCR beta template counts normalized to usable DNA, with usable DNA estimated by amplifying and sequencing housekeeping genes. Two-sided Kruskal-Wallis tests were used to compare TCR metrics across histologic stages. Imported from immuneACCESS, the table was reduced by TCRdb to in-frame sequences with V and J called. These copies leave out some clones; in studies compared against another copy, an unresolved V gene accounts for under half, and the cause of the remainder is not known. Clone size and the V and J calls come from that table; the DNA yielded D and trimming. This sample comprises more than 3,500 clones, just over 85% of them detected only once. 3% to 5% of the sample is taken by the ten largest.

Resection was performed on patients in Japan or China between about 2013 and 2018. Histologic diagnosis of each case was confirmed independently by two lung cancer pathologists on H&E slides. Macro-dissection after pathologic assessment enriched premalignant or tumor cells for nucleic acid extraction. FFPE tissue was used for DNA isolation with the AllPrep DNA/RNA FFPE Kit. The V gene is TRBV7-2 and the J gene is TRBJ2-7, and 7 bases in between align with TRBD1. The source of this sequence is an older donor with lung adenocarcinoma. Sequencing was done on a sample of FFPE minimally invasive lung adenocarcinoma tissue. Per the publication, the cell subset or site label means: micro-invasive lung adenocarcinoma (MIA). The CDR3 protein: CASSTRQGETYEQYF. The DNA sequence is TGTGCCAGCAGCACCCGACAGGGAGAAACCTACGAGCAGTACTTC. The CDR3, completed at both ends by the reference TRBV7-2 and TRBJ2-7 genes, gives the full variable domain GAGVSQSPSNKVTEKGKDVELRCDPISGHTALYWYRQSLGQGLEFLIYFQGNSAPDKSGLPSDRFSAERTGGSVSTLTIQRTQQEDSAVYLCASSTRQGETYEQYFGPGTRLTVT.